These 2 T cell receptor beta chains were sequenced from one sample in a study of spatial heterogeneity in lung cancer. MiXCR, run by TCRdb on the 5' RACE reads, gives a single entry per CDR3 protein. The table lists about 40,000 distinct CDR3 sequences, around 5.2% of them singletons. Indicated time point: sample taken at primary tumor resection. Frozen PBMC, nontumor lung or tumor provided whole RNA, which was sequenced unsorted. Material: PBMCs, obtained at surgery. The origin of the receptors is a female donor with early-stage non-small cell lung cancer.

By frequency in the sample, this clonotype is medium-sized. V is TRBV30 and J is TRBJ1-2; D unresolved. This CDR3 comprises 12 residues. V was clipped by 1 base and J by 8 bases, with 11 bases between them. CDR1 and CDR2 (germline): GTSNPN, SVGIG (reference sequence). This CDR3 is CAWSATRLGYTF. Here the CDR3 DNA reads TGTGCCTGGAGTGCTACCCGACTAGGCTACACCTTC.

The chain carries TRBV19 and TRBJ1-6, with a possible D match to TRBD1 (5 bases). The CDR3 has 14 amino acids. V lost 9 bases and J 7 bases, leaving 16 bases between the germline ends. Germline CDR1 and CDR2: LNHDA and SQIVND (reference sequence). The CDR3 DNA follows: TGTGCCAGCCTTGGGACGGCTCGAAATTCACCCCTCCACTTT. Protein product: CASLGTARNSPLHF. The full variable domain, with the rest looked up from reference TRBV19 and TRBJ1-6, is DGGITQSPKYLFRKEGQNVTLSCEQNLNHDAMYWYRQDPGQGLRLIYYSQIVNDFQKGDIAEGYSVSREKKESFPLTVTSAQKNPTAFYLCASLGTARNSPLHFGNGTRLTVT.